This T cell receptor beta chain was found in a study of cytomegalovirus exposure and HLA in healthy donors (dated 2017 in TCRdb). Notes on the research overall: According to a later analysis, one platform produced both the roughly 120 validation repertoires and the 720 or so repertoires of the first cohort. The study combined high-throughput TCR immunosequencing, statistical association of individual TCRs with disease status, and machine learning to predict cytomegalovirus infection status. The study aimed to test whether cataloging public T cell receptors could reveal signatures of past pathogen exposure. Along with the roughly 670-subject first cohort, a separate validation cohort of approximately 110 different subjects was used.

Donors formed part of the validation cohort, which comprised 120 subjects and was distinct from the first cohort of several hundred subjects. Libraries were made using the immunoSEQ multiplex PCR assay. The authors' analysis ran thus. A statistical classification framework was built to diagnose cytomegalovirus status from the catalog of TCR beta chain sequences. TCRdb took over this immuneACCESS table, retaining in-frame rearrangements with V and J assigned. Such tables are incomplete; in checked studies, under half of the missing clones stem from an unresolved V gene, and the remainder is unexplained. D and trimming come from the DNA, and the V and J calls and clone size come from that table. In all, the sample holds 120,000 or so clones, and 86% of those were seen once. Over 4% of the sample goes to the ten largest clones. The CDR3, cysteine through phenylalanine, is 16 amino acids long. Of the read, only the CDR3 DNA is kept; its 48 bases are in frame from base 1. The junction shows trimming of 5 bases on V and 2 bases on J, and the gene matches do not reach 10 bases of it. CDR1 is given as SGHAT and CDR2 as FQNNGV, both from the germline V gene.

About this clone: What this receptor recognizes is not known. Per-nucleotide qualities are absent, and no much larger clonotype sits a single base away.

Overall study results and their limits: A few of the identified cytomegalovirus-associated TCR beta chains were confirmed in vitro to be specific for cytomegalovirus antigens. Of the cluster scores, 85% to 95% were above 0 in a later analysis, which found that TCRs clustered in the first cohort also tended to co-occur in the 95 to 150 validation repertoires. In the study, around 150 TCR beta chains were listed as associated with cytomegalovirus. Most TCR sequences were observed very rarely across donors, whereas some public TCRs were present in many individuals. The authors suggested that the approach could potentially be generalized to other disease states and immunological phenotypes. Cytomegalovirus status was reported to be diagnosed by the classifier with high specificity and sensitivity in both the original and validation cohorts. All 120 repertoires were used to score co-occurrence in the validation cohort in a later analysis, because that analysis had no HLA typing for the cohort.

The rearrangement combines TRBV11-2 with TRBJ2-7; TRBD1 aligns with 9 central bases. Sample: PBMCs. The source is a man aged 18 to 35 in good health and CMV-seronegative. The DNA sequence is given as TGTGCCAGCAGCCCCAGGAGGGACAGGGCTCCCTACGAGCAGTACTTC. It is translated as CASSPRRDRAPYEQYF.